These 15 T cell receptor beta chains share one sample of origin, sequenced in a study of cytomegalovirus exposure and HLA in healthy donors (dated by TCRdb to the late 2010s). Libraries were made using the immunoSEQ multiplex PCR assay. For the multiplex PCR, a mixture combining 60 forward primers for TCR Vbeta segments and 13 reverse primers for TCR Jbeta segments was used. This is the immuneACCESS table as TCRdb keeps it, with only in-frame sequences that have V and J called. A part of the clones is gone; compared with another copy, unresolved V genes explain less than half, and the rest is unexplained. This sample comprises 150,000 or so clones, 85% of them detected only once. The top ten hold about 2% of the sample. Sequenced: PBMCs. All receptors derive from a man aged 18 to 29 in good health and CMV-seropositive.

This sequence joins TRBV19 and TRBJ2-6; D gene unclear. From germline, CDR1 is LNHDA and CDR2 SQIVND (reference sequence). The CDR3 runs 18 residues. With 0 bases removed from V and 0 bases from J, the gap between germline ends came to 12 bases. The CDR3 nucleotides are TGTGCCAGTAGTATAGATCTATATGACACCTCTGGGGCCAACGTCCTGACTTTC. Amino acid sequence: CASSIDLYDTSGANVLTF.

This chain uses TRBV5-6 with TRBJ2-5; 11 nucleotides align to TRBD2. Trimming took 1 base from V and 5 from J; bases not matched to a gene: 7. Germline CDR1 reads SGHDT; CDR2 reads YYEEEE. CDR3 length: 16 amino acids. CDR3 sequence reads: CASSLFVAGGRETQYF. The CDR3 coding sequence is TGTGCCAGCAGCTTGTTTGTAGCGGGGGGGCGTGAGACCCAGTACTTC.

The CDR3 reads CASSPGAGETNEQFF. CDR3 in DNA: TGTGCCAGCAGCCCAGGGGCGGGGGAGACCAATGAGCAGTTCTTC. The rearrangement links TRBV7-7 to TRBJ2-1, with a weak D call TRBD2 (7 bases). Looked up from germline, CDR1 is SSHAT and CDR2 is FNYEAQ (reference sequence). Trimming removed 5 bases at V and 6 bases at J, with 17 bases between. The length of the CDR3 is 15 residues.

Here the CDR3 reads CASSTVDLTDTQYF. The CDR3 DNA follows: TGCGCCAGCAGTACAGTTGACCTAACAGATACGCAGTATTTT. The chain carries TRBV5-1 and TRBJ2-3; D remains unclear. Germline V lookup: CDR1 SGHRS, CDR2 YFSETQ. The CDR3 covers 14 residues. Deletions cut 5 bases from V and 3 bases from J, with 13 bases between.

The rearrangement joins TRBV6-1 to TRBJ2-5, with D tentatively TRBD2 (6 bases). CDR1 MNHNS and CDR2 SASEGT come from the germline V gene. Trimming took off 11 bases at V and 5 bases at J, with 15 bases between the two ends. CDR3 size: 12 residues. CDR3 sequence reads: CAGSGVRETQYF. The CDR3 DNA sequence: TGTGCCGGCTCGGGGGTAAGGGAGACCCAGTACTTC.

The J gene is TRBJ1-1, the V gene TRBV7-9; 7 bases match TRBD1. Germline trimming cut 0 bases from V and 1 base from J; bases unmatched to any gene: 2. The CDR3 has 15 amino acids. Germline V lookup: CDR1 SEHNR, CDR2 FQNEAQ (reference sequence). The CDR3 region is CASSLAGQTNTEAFF. The DNA of the CDR3 is TGTGCCAGCAGCTTAGCGGGACAGACGAACACTGAAGCTTTCTTT. The variable domain in full, with the rest retrieved from reference TRBV7-9 and TRBJ1-1, is DTGVSQNPRHKITKRGQNVTFRCDPISEHNRLYWYRQTLGQGPEFLTYFQNEAQLEKSRLLSDRFSAERPKGSFSTLEIQRTEQGDSAMYLCASSLAGQTNTEAFFGQGTRLTVV.

CDR3 bases: TGTGCCAGTAGAGATATGGGACAGGTGAACACTGAAGCTTTCTTT. It translates to CASRDMGQVNTEAFF. The V gene is TRBV19, the J gene TRBJ1-1; TRBD1 agrees at 8 bases. Germline V gene sequence: CDR1 LNHDA, CDR2 SQIVND (reference sequence). The CDR3 spans 15 residues. Trimming took 6 bases from V and 0 from J; bases not matched to a gene: 6.

The V call is TRBV15, the J call TRBJ2-7; D may be TRBD1 (5 bases). This CDR3 region has 14 residues. The ends were cut back, 1 base at V and 5 bases at J, with 12 bases in the middle. Germline CDR1 and CDR2: LNHNV and YYDKDF (reference sequence). The DNA of the CDR3 is TGTGCCACCAGCAGAGGCGGCAGGGTGAACGAGCAGTACTTC. This codes for CATSRGGRVNEQYF.

The chain uses TRBV27 and TRBJ1-1, with D possibly TRBD1 on 5 matching bases. Trimming took off 2 bases at V and 5 bases at J, with 9 bases between the two ends. The germline CDR1 and CDR2 sequences are MNHEY and SMNVEV (reference sequence). CDR3 length: 13 residues. The CDR3 protein is CASSLTRDTEAFF. CDR3 coding DNA: TGTGCCAGCAGTTTAACCAGGGATACTGAAGCTTTCTTT.

This sequence joins TRBV5-1 and TRBJ2-2, with 8 bases matching TRBD1. From germline, CDR1 is SGHRS and CDR2 YFSETQ. The CDR3 totals 15 residues. The V and J ends lost 4 bases and 3 bases, in that order; junction bases with no gene match: 5. For the CDR3, the DNA is TGCGCCAGCAGCAGTACAGGGGGGCACACCGGGGAGCTGTTTTTT. This translates into CASSSTGGHTGELFF.

This chain connects TRBV18 to TRBJ1-1; 7 bases fit TRBD1. Trimming removed 3 bases from V and 1 base from J; junction bases left unmatched: 5. The CDR3 has 15 residues. Germline CDR1 and CDR2: KGHSH and LQKENI. The CDR3 sequence: CASSPTGLTNTEAFF. The CDR3 nucleotides read TGTGCCAGCTCACCGACAGGGCTTACGAACACTGAAGCTTTCTTT.

This clone occurred once. The gene calls are TRBV6-5 and TRBJ1-5, with D possibly TRBD1 on 6 matching bases. Germline V gene data show CDR1 as MNHEY and CDR2 as SVGAGI. The CDR3 is 15 amino acids. Trimming took off 6 bases at V and 11 bases at J, with 23 bases between the two ends. The CDR3 DNA sequence: TGTGCCAGCAGCCGACTTGGGGACACCGGTCGAGCCCAGCATTTT. This translates into CASSRLGDTGRAQHF.

The genes are TRBV6-5 and TRBJ1-1, with D perhaps matching TRBD1 (6 bases). Germline V gene lookup returns CDR1 MNHEY and CDR2 SVGAGI. V was pared by 0 bases and J by 1 base, with 12 bases between. The CDR3 is made up of 16 amino acids. As DNA, the CDR3 is TGTGCCAGCAGTTACTCCCTCTTACAGGGGAACACTGAAGCTTTCTTT. Its protein product is CASSYSLLQGNTEAFF.

This clone was detected only a few times. Written as DNA, the CDR3 is TGTGCCAGCAGTGAACGGAGCTCCTATAATTCACCCCTCCACTTT. Its protein product is CASSERSSYNSPLHF. This chain links TRBV6-1 with TRBJ1-6; D is uncertain. The CDR3 has 15 residues. Germline CDR1 reads MNHNS; CDR2 reads SASEGT. Trimming stripped 2 bases from V and 0 bases from J, with 5 bases between.

This clone was counted once. V gene TRBV5-4 combines with J gene TRBJ2-7; the match to TRBD2 covers 7 bases. In germline, CDR1 is SGHNT, CDR2 YYREEE (reference sequence). The CDR3 is 16 amino acids. The J segment lost 2 bases and the V segment lost 3 bases, leaving 11 bases of the junction unmatched. The CDR3, as DNA: TGTGCCAGCAGCTCTCGGCGAGCGGGGCTAGCCTACGAGCAGTACTTC. It is translated as CASSSRRAGLAYEQYF.